The 10 T cell receptor beta chains in this list originate from one sample, sequenced in a study of regulatory T cells in long-lasting Graves disease. Time point here: newly diagnosed GD, antithyroid drugs for less than 3 months. Extracted PBMC RNA gave rise to the TCR library. Building the TCR beta libraries relied on iRepertoire HTBI primers, and CDR3 regions underwent Arm-PCR. TCRdb reanalysed the multiplex PCR reads using MiXCR and keeps one entry per CDR3 protein. The sample has 680,000 or so distinct CDR3 sequences, approximately 15% seen once. The data also belong to a second study, concerning T cells in Graves' hyperthyroidism and ophthalmopathy.

The starting material was peripheral blood mononuclear cells (PBMCs), obtained at new diagnosis, from a patient treated with antithyroid drugs. The receptors come from a woman under 40 with Graves disease.

This clonotype has only a few counts. The rearrangement uses TRBV25-1 and TRBJ2-6; TRBD2 might be the D (6 bases). Per the germline V gene, CDR1 is MGHDK and CDR2 is SYGVNS. The V end lost 3 bases, the J end lost 1 base, and 13 bases lay between the germline ends. The CDR3 consists of 17 residues. CDR3 coding DNA: TGTGCCAGCAGTGATTCGGGACTGACGTCTGGGGCCAACGTCCTGACTTTC. The encoded protein is CASSDSGLTSGANVLTF.

This clonotype was seen many times. This CDR3 is CASQGQLNTEAFF. The CDR3 DNA reads TGTGCCAGCCAAGGACAGCTGAACACTGAAGCTTTCTTT. The chain has TRBV6-1 and TRBJ1-1; possible D gene TRBD1, 6 bases. This CDR3 is built from 13 residues. Germline V gene data show CDR1 as MNHNS and CDR2 as SASEGT. V lost 8 bases and J 0 bases, leaving 10 bases between the germline ends.

V and J are TRBV5-1 and TRBJ2-1; the match to TRBD2 covers 8 bases. The germline V gene has CDR1 SGHRS and CDR2 YFSETQ. The CDR3 is made up of 15 amino acids. Unmatched junction bases numbered 4, after V lost 2 bases and J lost 3 bases. The CDR3 protein is CASSFRSGIYNEQFF. CDR3 sequence (DNA): TGCGCCAGCAGCTTTCGTAGCGGGATCTACAATGAGCAGTTCTTC.

The chain uses TRBV19 and TRBJ1-5; D ambiguous. Germline V gene lookup returns CDR1 LNHDA and CDR2 SQIVND (reference sequence). The germline V and J ends were trimmed by 7 bases and 5 bases, with 12 bases remaining between them. The CDR3 covers 13 residues. In DNA, the CDR3 is TGTGCCAGTACTCAACAGAAACATCAGCCCCAGCATTTT. Protein sequence: CASTQQKHQPQHF.

J is TRBJ2-7 and V is TRBV29-1; the D is unclear. The CDR3 is 13 amino acids. Deletions cut 4 bases from V and 9 bases from J, with 19 bases between. Germline V gene lookup returns CDR1 SQVTM and CDR2 ANQGSEA. The CDR3 DNA is TGCAGCGTTGTAATAGTATCATCAGCAGGGCAGTACTTC. Residues: CSVVIVSSAGQYF.

The chain joins TRBV18 to TRBJ2-3; D unresolved. The CDR3 covers 13 residues. The ends were cut back, 4 bases at V and 2 bases at J, with 7 bases in the middle. Per germline, CDR1 KGHSH and CDR2 LQKENI. CDR3 sequence (DNA): TGTGCCAGCTCACTTCGCTACACAGATACGCAGTATTTT. This encodes CASSLRYTDTQYF.

The chain recombines TRBV30 with TRBJ2-1, with TRBD2 identical over 7 bases. J lost 4 bases, V lost 1 base, and 1 base had no gene match. From germline, CDR1 is GTSNPN and CDR2 SVGIG (reference sequence). There are 13 residues in the CDR3. In DNA, the CDR3 is TGTGCCTGGAGTGATAGCGGGTACAATGAGCAGTTCTTC. The encoded protein is CAWSDSGYNEQFF.

This clonotype was found many times. V is TRBV28 and J is TRBJ1-1; no firm D call. V gave up 7 bases and J gave up 1 base, with 13 bases separating them. Germline V gene sequence: CDR1 MDHEN, CDR2 SYDVKM. The CDR3 has 14 residues. This chain's CDR3 is CASISAGTNTEAFF. The CDR3 DNA follows: TGTGCCAGCATTTCGGCGGGAACGAACACTGAAGCTTTCTTT.

The CDR3 protein is CAISDRDRGGEGYTF. The DNA of the CDR3 is TGTGCCATCAGTGACCGCGACAGGGGAGGTGAGGGCTACACCTTC. The chain links TRBV10-3 to TRBJ1-2, with 8 nucleotides matching TRBD1. The CDR3 consists of 15 residues. Germline CDR1 ENHRY, CDR2 SYGVKD. The ends lost 3 bases at V and 8 bases at J; junction bases unmatched: 11.

In its sample, this clonotype was seen a few times. A junction boundary mismatches the germline segment, possibly from a read error. J is TRBJ1-1 and V is TRBV28, with D possibly being TRBD1 (6 bases). Germline values: CDR1 MDHEN, CDR2 SYDVKM. The CDR3 totals 16 residues. CDR3 sequence: CASSLLGLTGGTEALF. DNA for the CDR3: TGTGCCAGCAGTTTACTTGGGCTGACAGGTGGGACTGAAGCTCTCTTT.